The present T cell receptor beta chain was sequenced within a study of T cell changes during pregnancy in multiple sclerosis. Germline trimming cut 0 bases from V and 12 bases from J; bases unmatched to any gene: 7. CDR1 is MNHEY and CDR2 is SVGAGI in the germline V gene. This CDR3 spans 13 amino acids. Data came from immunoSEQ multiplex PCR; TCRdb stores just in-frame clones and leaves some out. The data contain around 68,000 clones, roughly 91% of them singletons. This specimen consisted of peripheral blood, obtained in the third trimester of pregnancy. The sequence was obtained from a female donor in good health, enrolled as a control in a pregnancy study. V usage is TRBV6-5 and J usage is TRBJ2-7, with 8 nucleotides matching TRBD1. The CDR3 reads CASSYSGQAGMYF. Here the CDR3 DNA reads TGTGCCAGCAGTTACTCGGGACAGGCCGGGATGTACTTC.